This TCR beta chain was retrieved from a study of T cell clonality in common variable immunodeficiency. Heparinized whole blood, about 5 to 9 ml, came from each donor. V gave up 1 base and J gave up 0 bases; unmatched junction bases: 9. CDR3 length: 18 residues. Germline V lookup: CDR1 DFQATT, CDR2 SNEGSKA (reference sequence). This clone was counted ten times or more. The CDR3 end falls 3 residues outside the read, so it is completed with the germline J gene. Measured with immunoSEQ multiplex PCR; TCRdb has only the in-frame clones, and not every one. The sample was found to contain about 43,000 clones, and every one recurs.

The sequenced sample was peripheral blood mononuclear cells. The chain couples TRBV20-1 to TRBJ2-3, with TRBD2 identical over 11 bases. The TCR sequence derives from a person between 18 and 75 years old in good health. The CDR3 bases that were read are TGCAGTGCTAGAGGATTAGCGGGGGGGAAAACTAGCACAGATACG. It yields the protein CSARGLAGGKTSTDT. The whole CDR3 protein is CSARGLAGGKTSTDTQYF.